The 20 T cell receptor beta chains in this list originate from one sample, sequenced in a study of T cell responses to AZD1222 COVID-19 vaccine. The method was immunoSEQ multiplex PCR; TCRdb's version includes in-frame clones alone and lacks a portion of them. The data hold around 71,000 clones, with 80% observed a single time. The specimen was peripheral blood, collected 28 days after the second AZD1222 dose. Receptors originate from an adult who received the AZD1222 COVID-19 vaccine.

Only a few counts were recorded for this clone. The chain links TRBV19 to TRBJ2-7; TRBD2 matches at 8 bases. CDR3 length: 15 residues. The J segment lost 3 bases and the V segment lost 6 bases, leaving 10 bases of the junction unmatched. CDR1 and CDR2 from the germline V gene are LNHDA and SQIVND (reference sequence). CDR3 nucleotide sequence: TGTGCCAGTAGCAAATTTGGGACTAGTAGCTACGAGCAGTACTTC. Translated, it gives CASSKFGTSSYEQYF.

The rearrangement uses TRBV7-2 and TRBJ1-3; weak D call: TRBD1 (6 bases). This CDR3 spans 17 amino acids. Per the germline V gene, CDR1 is SGHTA and CDR2 is FQGNSA. The V end was cut by 1 base, the J end by 0 bases, with 13 bases between. The CDR3 sequence: CASSLVGTSSSGNTIYF. In DNA, the CDR3 is TGTGCCAGCAGCTTAGTGGGGACATCTAGCTCTGGAAACACCATATATTTT. Using reference TRBV7-2 and TRBJ1-3 for the parts outside the CDR3, the full variable domain is GAGVSQSPSNKVTEKGKDVELRCDPISGHTALYWYRQSLGQGLEFLIYFQGNSAPDKSGLPSDRFSAERTGGSVSTLTIQRTQQEDSAVYLCASSLVGTSSSGNTIYFGEGSWLTVV.

This clone was found a few times. This chain uses TRBV27 with TRBJ1-5; no definite D call. The V gene's germline CDR1 is MNHEY and CDR2 SMNVEV (reference sequence). CDR3 size: 12 residues. V lost 3 bases and J lost 5, with 5 bases in between. The DNA of the CDR3 is TGTGCCAGCAGTTTGGGGTATCAGCCCCAGCATTTT. Its protein is CASSLGYQPQHF.

V and J are TRBV5-4 and TRBJ1-2; D unresolved. CDR1 and CDR2 from the germline V gene are SGHNT and YYREEE (reference sequence). There are 11 residues in the CDR3. V lost 3 bases, J lost 7 bases, and 7 bases lay in between. The CDR3 nucleotides read TGTGCCAGCAGCTCGTTCGGTGGCTACACCTTC. It yields the protein CASSSFGGYTF.

The chain carries TRBV6-9 and TRBJ2-2; unclear D gene. Germline V lookup: CDR1 MNHGY, CDR2 SVAAGI. Trimming cost V 5 bases and J 1 base, with 11 bases left between them. This CDR3 is built from 15 residues. The chain's CDR3 is CASSETDQNTGELFF. CDR3 coding DNA: TGTGCCAGCAGTGAGACCGACCAGAACACCGGGGAGCTGTTTTTT.

The chain joins TRBV5-6 to TRBJ2-5; the match to TRBD2 covers 11 bases. The J segment lost 2 bases and the V segment lost 0 bases, leaving 3 bases of the junction unmatched. The CDR3 has 16 residues. Germline CDR1 reads SGHDT; CDR2 reads YYEEEE. The CDR3 DNA reads TGTGCCAGCAGCTTGGTCGCTAGCGGGGGGCAAGAGACCCAGTACTTC. It translates to CASSLVASGGQETQYF.

The genes are TRBV6-6 and TRBJ2-2, with D possibly matching TRBD1 (6 bases). The CDR3 runs 12 residues. The V gene lost 2 bases and the J gene lost 8 bases, with 6 bases spanning the gap. The germline CDR1 and CDR2 sequences are MNHNY and SVGAGI (reference sequence). The DNA of the CDR3 is TGTGCCAGCAGTTACGGGACAGGGGAGCTGTTTTTT. Translated: CASSYGTGELFF.

V gene TRBV5-4 combines with J gene TRBJ2-7; D uncertain. V lost 0 bases and J 2 bases, leaving 9 bases between the germline ends. The CDR3 totals 14 residues. Germline CDR1 SGHNT, CDR2 YYREEE (reference sequence). The CDR3 nucleotides are TGTGCCAGCAGCTTGGTCCAGCAAACCTACGAGCAGTACTTC. Translation: CASSLVQQTYEQYF. The full variable domain, in which reference TRBV5-4 and TRBJ2-7 provide the parts outside the CDR3, is ETGVTQSPTHLIKTRGQQVTLRCSSQSGHNTVSWYQQALGQGPQFIFQYYREEENGRGNFPPRFSGLQFPNYSSELNVNALELDDSALYLCASSLVQQTYEQYFGPGTRLTVT.

The chain employs TRBV6-6 and TRBJ2-3; no firm D call. V shed 7 bases and J shed 6 bases, with 17 bases lying between them. The CDR3 is made up of 14 amino acids. Germline V CDR1 and CDR2: MNHNY, SVGAGI (reference sequence). The CDR3 is CASTAYQATDTQYF. CDR3 DNA: TGTGCCAGCACCGCCTATCAAGCAACGGATACGCAGTATTTT.

With respect to this clone: A read error may account for a junction end that differs from germline. This chain joins TRBV4-1 and TRBJ2-7, with D perhaps TRBD2 (6 bases). The CDR3 contains 14 residues. The germline V gene has CDR1 MGHRA and CDR2 YSYEKL. The CDR3 region has the DNA TGCGCCCGCAGCCCCCGGGGGTTCCCCTACGAGCAGTACTTC. It specifies CARSPRGFPYEQYF.

This chain uses TRBV6-5 with TRBJ2-1, with 13 bases lining up with TRBD2. Germline values: CDR1 MNHEY, CDR2 SVGAGI. The CDR3 is 14 residues long. After removal of 6 bases from V and 9 bases from J, the junction contained 5 bases not matched to a gene. DNA of the CDR3: TGTGCCAGCAGGGGACTAGCGGGGTATAGTGAGCAGTTCTTC. It yields the protein CASRGLAGYSEQFF.

The V gene is TRBV2, the J gene TRBJ1-5; TRBD1 is a possible D gene (5 bases). The CDR3 is 13 residues long. V lost 6 bases and J lost 7, with 13 bases in between. CDR1 and CDR2 from the germline V gene are SNHLY and FYNNEI. The chain's CDR3 is CASRRDPGQPQHF. The CDR3 DNA sequence: TGTGCCAGCAGGCGGGACCCAGGGCAGCCCCAGCATTTT.

The rearrangement links TRBV15 to TRBJ1-6; no reliable D call. V lost 0 bases to trimming and J lost 0 bases, with 9 bases between them. In germline, CDR1 is LNHNV, CDR2 YYDKDF (reference sequence). The CDR3 extends over 17 amino acids. The CDR3 region has the DNA TGTGCCACCAGCAGAGATCTAGGGAGCTCCTATAATTCACCCCTCCACTTT. This encodes CATSRDLGSSYNSPLHF.

V is TRBV4-3 and J is TRBJ2-1, with TRBD2 matching over 12 bases. The germline V gene has CDR1 LGHNA and CDR2 YSLEER. The J segment lost 0 bases and the V segment lost 0 bases, leaving 9 bases of the junction unmatched. The CDR3 is 20 residues long. CDR3 DNA sequence: TGCGCCAGCAGCCAAGATACACTAGCGGGGGGCCAAAGCTCCTACAATGAGCAGTTCTTC. As protein: CASSQDTLAGGQSSYNEQFF.

The chain is built from TRBV19 and TRBJ1-1; a weak D match, TRBD1 (5 bases). With 5 bases removed from V and 3 bases from J, the gap between germline ends came to 19 bases. This CDR3 comprises 16 residues. In germline, CDR1 is LNHDA, CDR2 SQIVND (reference sequence). This CDR3 reads CASSFYPRGRDTEAFF. CDR3 in DNA: TGTGCCAGTAGTTTTTACCCCCGGGGGAGGGACACTGAAGCTTTCTTT.

The rearrangement joins TRBV29-1 to TRBJ1-1; D unclear. The CDR3 loop spans 14 amino acids. CDR1 and CDR2 from the germline V gene are SQVTM and ANQGSEA. V lost 7 bases to trimming and J lost 4 bases, with 19 bases between them. In nucleotides, the CDR3 is TGCAGCGGTTATCCGGGAGCCGAGGGCACTGAAGCTTTCTTT. This gives the protein CSGYPGAEGTEAFF.

V is TRBV6-5 and J is TRBJ1-1; D is undetermined. The V gene's germline CDR1 is MNHEY and CDR2 SVGAGI. CDR3 length: 14 residues. Trimming left V 7 bases short and J 4 bases short, with 16 bases between. The CDR3 coding sequence is TGTGCCAGCACCAAAACCCACTCCAGCACTGAAGCTTTCTTT. Translated, it gives CASTKTHSSTEAFF.

This clone was detected only once. The rearrangement links TRBV11-2 to TRBJ2-3, with a weak D call TRBD2 (5 bases). CDR3 length equals 15 residues. Between the trimmed V and J ends, which lost 5 bases and 3 bases, there was a span of 15 bases. Germline assignment: CDR1 SGHAT and CDR2 FQNNGV. The CDR3 is CASSPRPGGTDTQYF. The CDR3 nucleotides read TGTGCCAGCAGCCCACGACCCGGCGGGACAGATACGCAGTATTTT.

This chain links TRBV4-3 with TRBJ2-3, with D unresolved. Per the germline V gene, CDR1 is LGHNA and CDR2 is YSLEER. The CDR3 consists of 15 residues. V was cut by 1 base and J by 1 base, with 9 bases left in between. The CDR3, as DNA: TGCGCCAGCAGCCAAGGGACCCAGGGCACAGATACGCAGTATTTT. Its protein is CASSQGTQGTDTQYF.

The chain is built from TRBV10-3 and TRBJ1-6, with a tentative D call TRBD1 (5 bases). Between the trimmed V and J ends, which lost 6 bases and 9 bases, there was a span of 21 bases. From germline, CDR1 is ENHRY and CDR2 SYGVKD. The CDR3 is made up of 16 amino acids. The CDR3 region is CAISRPQGGSISPLHF. The CDR3 DNA reads TGTGCCATCAGCCGACCGCAGGGTGGCTCAATTTCACCCCTCCACTTT.